This is a list of T cell receptor beta chains from one sample in a study of blood T cell repertoires in COVID-19. Assay: immunoSEQ multiplex PCR; the TCRdb copy retains only in-frame clones and omits some. The sample includes about 260,000 clones, about four fifths of them seen just once. Material: peripheral blood. These receptors originate from a woman in her forties or fifties who had recovered from COVID-19. CDR3s include the opening cysteine and the closing phenylalanine or tryptophan. A D gene is named only where the DNA matches it firmly.

v_call	d_call	cdr3_aa
TRBV4-2	.	CASSFKGADYQETQYF
TRBV10-1	TRBD1	CASRTGGSYEQYF
TRBV6-6	.	CASSYSREKLFF
TRBV19	TRBD1	CASSLGQGVTGELFF
TRBV7-9	.	CASSGGASGNTIYF
TRBV9	TRBD2	CASSTGLAQETQYF
TRBV9	TRBD2	CASSATLAGAPTDTQYF
TRBV2	.	CASSAGHMNTEAFF
TRBV28	TRBD1	CASSGQQGVGEKLFF
TRBV3-1/TRBV3-2	.	CASSPTSSYNSPLHF
TRBV5-1	.	CATPGGANTGELFF
TRBV5-4	TRBD2	CASSPGLDRTGELFF
TRBV28	TRBD2	CASRPRSSGGASEQFF
TRBV9	.	CASSLGSATNEKLFF
TRBV5-4	TRBD1	CASSFPQNRGRNGYTF
TRBV10-3	TRBD1	CAISESGQGQPQHF
TRBV5-4	.	CASSPAGGNEQFF
TRBV28	.	CASSSPTPDEQYF
TRBV4-2	TRBD1	CASSQASGQEYEQYF
TRBV5-4	TRBD2	CASSPLAGETQYF
TRBV21-1	.	CASSKERGLAGEESKVDTGELFF
TRBV9	TRBD2	CASSVTERGYNEQFF
TRBV9	TRBD2	CASSFREGRFADTQYF
TRBV27	.	CASSFGQGGETQYF
TRBV28	.	CASSPSSQGSGELFF
TRBV4-2	.	CASSQTLISYNEQFF
TRBV4-3	TRBD2	CASSQDRSSGGAGEQFF
TRBV28	.	CASSLLADRRDF
TRBV3-1/TRBV3-2	TRBD1	CASSQGGQGVSDTQYF
TRBV28	.	CASSPPDGGRGGYTF
TRBV28	TRBD2	CASSLDRLAGAPPGF
TRBV18	.	CASSPGGNPNYGYTF
TRBV7-2	.	CASSLETTGLKDTEAFF
TRBV9	TRBD2	CASSVTSGGNTGELFF
TRBV28	.	CASSLVRGGYTF
TRBV5-1	TRBD1	CASSTQTGGLYNEQFF
TRBV19	.	CASSMGEGRGPQETQYF
TRBV6-2/TRBV6-3	TRBD2	CASSYSTSGGYEQYF
TRBV20-1	TRBD2	CSASAQASGGMNEQFF
TRBV4-3	.	CASSQDPGRRADTQYF
TRBV27	.	CASSQDLNHGYTF
TRBV20-1	TRBD2	CSATGTSGYSF
TRBV18	TRBD1	CASSPEPGTGAGYTF